This is a list of T cell receptor beta chains from one sample in a study of shared clonotypes between healthy human individuals. Data came from immunoSEQ multiplex PCR; TCRdb stores just in-frame clones and leaves some out. Among around 980,000 clones listed, around 82% were seen once. The specimen sequenced was memory CD4+ T cells from PBMCs. Source of these receptors: a man aged 18 to 29 in good health. Some clones in this sample may be carry-over from other donors' samples. Both conserved end residues are part of each CDR3. The D gene is left open where the match is weak. For some rows the clone size is stated as once, few or many, or as a class when expanded; others skip it.

>TRBJ2-7|NA|NA|TRBV2
CASSESSLGGYEQYF
TGTGCCAGCAGTGAATCCTCCCTCGGCGGCTACGAGCAGTACTTC
>TRBJ2-1|TRBD2|NA|TRBV5-1
CASSLGLAGVENEQFF
TGCGCCAGCAGCTTGGGACTAGCGGGAGTAGAAAATGAGCAGTTCTTC
>TRBJ1-4|NA|once|TRBV2
CASNSRRLGEKLFF
TGTGCCAGCAATTCCAGGAGGCTTGGCGAAAAACTGTTTTTT
>TRBJ1-1|TRBD1|NA|TRBV19
CASIRDSAEAFF
TGTGCCAGTATACGGGACAGCGCTGAAGCTTTCTTT
>TRBJ2-3|NA|NA|TRBV10-3
CAISAPTDTQYF
TGTGCCATCAGTGCGCCAACAGATACGCAGTATTTT
>TRBJ2-1|TRBD2|NA|TRBV7-3
CASSLTRLAGNNEQFF
TGTGCCAGCAGCTTAACCCGGCTAGCGGGAAACAATGAGCAGTTCTTC
>TRBJ2-1|TRBD2|NA|TRBV2
CASSAGLGIGSSYNEQFF
TGTGCCAGCAGTGCGGGACTAGGGATTGGTTCCTCCTACAATGAGCAGTTCTTC
>TRBJ2-5|NA|NA|TRBV28
CASKGFLLVGEETQYF
TGTGCCAGCAAAGGCTTCCTCCTCGTGGGAGAAGAGACCCAGTACTTC
>TRBJ2-1|NA|NA|TRBV5-1
CASSPRLIKGNEQFF
TGCGCCAGCAGCCCCCGGCTGATTAAGGGCAATGAGCAGTTCTTC
>TRBJ1-1|NA|NA|TRBV7-3
CASSLTINGEAFF
TGTGCCAGCAGCTTAACTATAAATGGGGAAGCTTTCTTT
>TRBJ2-1|TRBD1|NA|TRBV5-1
CASSSDRGNHNEQFF
TGCGCCAGCAGCTCCGACAGGGGGAACCACAATGAGCAGTTCTTC
>TRBJ2-7|NA|NA|TRBV6-5
CASRGRGYEQYF
TGTGCCAGCCGGGGACGGGGCTACGAGCAGTACTTC
>TRBJ1-1|TRBD1|NA|TRBV11-3
CASSLGQGENTEAFF
TGTGCCAGCAGCTTAGGACAGGGGGAGAACACTGAAGCTTTCTTT
>TRBJ1-1|NA|NA|TRBV18
CASSTSRGDTEAFF
TGTGCCAGCTCAACCTCCAGGGGAGACACTGAAGCTTTCTTT
>TRBJ2-5|NA|NA|TRBV7-3
CASSQTKQTQYF
TGTGCCAGCAGCCAGACAAAACAGACCCAGTACTTC
>TRBJ2-7|NA|NA|TRBV14
CASSRRAPGLSQPLSYEQYF
TGTGCCAGCAGCCGACGGGCACCGGGACTGTCCCAACCCCTCTCCTACGAGCAGTACTTC
>TRBJ1-2|NA|NA|TRBV28
CASSTWTGANYGYTF
TGTGCCAGCAGTACCTGGACGGGAGCTAACTATGGCTACACCTTC
>TRBJ1-5|NA|NA|TRBV4-2
CASSQDTAENQPQHF
TGTGCCAGCAGCCAAGATACGGCAGAAAATCAGCCCCAGCATTTT
>TRBJ2-7|TRBD1|NA|TRBV6-5
CASSYSTGGFREQYF
TGTGCCAGCAGTTACTCGACAGGGGGCTTCCGCGAGCAGTACTTC
>TRBJ1-1|NA|once|TRBV6-1
CASRVTGDTEAFF
TGTGCCAGCAGGGTCACTGGGGACACTGAAGCTTTCTTT
>TRBJ2-5|NA|once|TRBV30
CAWGDQGIMETQYF
TGTGCCTGGGGGGATCAGGGGATAATGGAGACCCAGTACTTC
>TRBJ1-5|NA|NA|TRBV18
CASSLWPTEINQPQHF
TGTGCCAGCTCACTCTGGCCGACAGAGATAAATCAGCCCCAGCATTTT
>TRBJ2-7|TRBD1|NA|TRBV30
CAWESNRGTYEQYF
TGTGCCTGGGAATCCAACAGGGGGACCTACGAGCAGTACTTC
>TRBJ2-7|NA|NA|TRBV15
CATSTTPGLEQYF
TGTGCCACCAGCACAACACCCGGGTTGGAGCAGTACTTC
>TRBJ2-5|TRBD1|NA|TRBV11-2
CASSKDRGVVETQYF
TGTGCCAGCAGCAAGGACAGGGGAGTTGTGGAGACCCAGTACTTC
>TRBJ2-7|NA|NA|TRBV11-2
CASSLASQSNSYEQYF
TGTGCCAGCAGCTTAGCTAGTCAGTCCAATTCCTACGAGCAGTACTTC
>TRBJ2-7|NA|NA|TRBV5-4
CASSLVGGEQYF
TGTGCCAGCAGCTTGGTAGGGGGCGAGCAGTACTTC
>TRBJ2-7|NA|once|TRBV4-1
CASSQELRGRYEQYF
TGCGCCAGCAGCCAAGAATTAAGGGGTCGCTACGAGCAGTACTTC
>TRBJ2-5|TRBD1|NA|TRBV4-3
CASSLDRNQETQYF
TGCGCCAGCAGCCTGGACAGGAATCAAGAGACCCAGTACTTC
>TRBJ1-2|TRBD1|NA|TRBV6-5
CASSYLGGWYGYTF
TGTGCCAGCAGTTATCTAGGGGGCTGGTATGGCTACACCTTC
>TRBJ2-1|TRBD2|few|TRBV5-1
CASSLVASGQRNNEQFF
TGCGCCAGCAGCTTGGTAGCTAGCGGGCAGAGGAACAATGAGCAGTTCTTC